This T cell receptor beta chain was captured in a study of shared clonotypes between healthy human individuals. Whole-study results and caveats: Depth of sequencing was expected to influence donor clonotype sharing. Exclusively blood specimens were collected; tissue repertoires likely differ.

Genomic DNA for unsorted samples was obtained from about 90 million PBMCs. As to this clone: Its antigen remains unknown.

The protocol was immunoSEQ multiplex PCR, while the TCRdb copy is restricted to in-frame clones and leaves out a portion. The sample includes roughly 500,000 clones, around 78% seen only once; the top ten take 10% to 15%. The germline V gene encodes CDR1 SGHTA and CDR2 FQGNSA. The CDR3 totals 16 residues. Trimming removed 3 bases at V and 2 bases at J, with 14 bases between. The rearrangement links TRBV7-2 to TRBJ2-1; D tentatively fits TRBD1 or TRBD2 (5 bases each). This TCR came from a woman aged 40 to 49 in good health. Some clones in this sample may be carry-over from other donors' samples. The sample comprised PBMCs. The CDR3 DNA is TGTGCCAGCAGCTTGGGTGGTGGGGGAGCCTACAATGAGCAGTTCTTC. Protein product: CASSLGGGGAYNEQFF.